This TCR beta chain was documented in a study of tumor-infiltrating lymphocytes in primary liver carcinoma. Study details: The study included patients who were men and women aged 30 to 69 years.

Total RNA and DNA came together from around 20-30 mg of bulk tissue without cell sorting. Each participant had primary liver carcinoma, and surgical resection was the treatment. Without exception, tumor samples held over 85% viable tumor cells. Regarding the study as a whole: The overlap of tumor-adjacent and tumor-blood pairs was smaller than that of tumor region pairs.

Researchers generated TCR beta cDNA from roughly 520 ng of total RNA, relying on a constant-region primer. Nested multiplex PCR, run for three rounds with slightly modified ARM-PCR, yielded TCR beta libraries. A single record per CDR3 protein comes from TCRdb applying MiXCR to the multiplex PCR reads. Of 70,000 to 95,000 distinct CDR3 sequences listed, almost 70% were seen once; the top ten hold around 30%. For this clonotype: Antigen specificity is unknown.

The receptor was isolated from a man between 35 and 55 years old with primary liver carcinoma and hepatitis B virus infection. Specimen: liver tumor tissue from sampling region 4. The subset: tumor region T4, right-lateral pole.

The CDR3 loop reads CARTLDSSNQPQHF. CDR3 nucleotide sequence: TGTGCCCGCACCTTAGACTCTAGCAATCAGCCCCAGCATTTT. V gene TRBV6-1 combines with J gene TRBJ1-5; D call uncertain. The CDR3 consists of 14 residues. Germline CDR1 and CDR2: MNHNS and SASEGT. V lost 11 bases, J lost 0 bases, and 14 bases lay in between.